The source of this TCR beta chain is a study of blood T cell repertoires in COVID-19 (dated by TCRdb to about 2020). In terms of the full investigation: Collaborator samples came from the United States, Italy and Spain and covered acute and convalescent phases of COVID-19. The prospective study material was composed of cDNA or gDNA derived from T cells, B-cell-depleted T cells, or PBMCs. A de-identified subject ID, COVID-19 status, age in years and sex were almost always included in the sample metadata. The repertoires were released in a freely available public database meant as a resource for research on the immune response to SARS-CoV-2. The samples were drawn from the first 160 participants of the ongoing ImmuneRACE study and from some 1,300 subjects provided by 6 global collaborators. Deeply sampled blood TCRbeta repertoires from subjects exposed to, actively infected with, or recovered from COVID-19 were included in the dataset. Where available, HLA class I and class II types were taken from metadata supplied by the sample provider and were not determined by assay-based typing. Summary of the overall study and its limitations: How much clinical and demographic metadata was included differed by source and by participant, and the metadata was provided uncurated.

Remarks on this clone: Its antigen specificity is not known. Per-base qualities were not stored, and no clone one base away is much larger.

TCRbeta CDR3 regions were amplified from genomic DNA using the immunoSEQ Assay, a bias-controlled multiplex PCR. In the authors' own workflow: Nucleated cell counts per sample were estimated from amplification of reference gene primers within the assay. Sequence reads were collapsed and filtered to measure the absolute abundance of every unique TCRbeta CDR3 rearrangement. For each sample, productive Simpson clonality was calculated as the square root of Simpson's diversity index over productive rearrangements. This immuneACCESS table, as held by TCRdb, lists in-frame sequences with V and J called but not all clones. Of the missing ones, under half trace to an unresolved V gene in checked studies; the others have no known cause. V, J and clone size derive from that table, while D and trimming were established from the DNA sequence. The sample profile shows roughly 270,000 clones; roughly 85% of them were found once. The ten largest clones take up 2% to 3% of the sample.

At the junction V is shortened by 4 bases and J by 3 bases; bases outside the gene matches: 7. CDR1 and CDR2 were assigned from the germline V gene (reference sequence) as LGHDT and YNNKEL. The CDR3 contains 15 residues, cysteine and phenylalanine counted. Only CDR3 DNA is held: 45 bases, read in frame from base 1. Participants in the prospective study were aged about 18 to 95 years, lived in 20 to 25 United States geographic areas, and enrolled through a virtual design. In the prospective study, cohorts were assigned on the basis of participant-reported clinical history obtained from a screening survey and a study questionnaire. For ImmuneRACE Cohort 3, a participant was defined as recovered based on two consecutive negative NP/OP PCR tests, clearance by a healthcare professional, or resolution of symptoms. In the prospective study, mobile phlebotomists collected whole blood, serum and a nasopharyngeal or oropharyngeal swab from each participant. Participants in the prospective study had the option to provide additional blood draws and questionnaires over a roughly two-month period. Before DNA extraction, prospective study blood samples were shipped either frozen or at room temperature.

This TCR derives from a woman between 45 and 60 years old who had recovered from COVID-19. The sample comprised PBMCs or T cells enriched from blood (not recorded which). This chain joins TRBV3-1 (or the pseudogene TRBV3-2) to TRBJ2-7; TRBD2 matches 9 bases in the middle. The CDR3 reads CASSPSTSGLYEQYF. The DNA sequence is given as TGTGCCAGCAGCCCTTCGACTAGCGGCCTCTACGAGCAGTACTTC.